Listed below are T cell receptor beta chains from one sample, sequenced in a study of control samples from healthy donors and cancer patients. Libraries were prepared by immunoSEQ multiplex PCR; TCRdb keeps only in-frame clonotypes and omits some of them. Among about 75,000 clones listed, 84% were seen once. The material sequenced was blood. The receptors derive from a man aged 45 to 65 in good health. CDR3s include the opening cysteine and the closing phenylalanine or tryptophan. The D gene is left open where the match is weak. A row's size may be missing; if present it is once, few, many or a size class.

v_call: TRBV7-2
clone_size: NA
d_call: NA
j_call: TRBJ2-7
cdr3_nt: TGTGCCAGCAGCTCCAGATTTGGGGAGCAGTACTTC
cdr3_aa: CASSSRFGEQYF

v_call: TRBV19
clone_size: NA
d_call: NA
j_call: TRBJ1-1
cdr3_nt: TGTGCCAGTAGTATAACCTCCGGGGGCGCGTTGGATGAAGCTTTCTTT
cdr3_aa: CASSITSGGALDEAFF

v_call: TRBV28
clone_size: NA
d_call: NA
j_call: TRBJ2-5
cdr3_nt: TGTGCCAGCAGAAGGGGACGAGAGACCCAGTACTTC
cdr3_aa: CASRRGRETQYF

v_call: TRBV6-1
clone_size: once
d_call: NA
j_call: TRBJ1-5
cdr3_nt: TGTGCCAGCAGTGAAGGGGCAGGGTACCAGCCCCAGCATTTT
cdr3_aa: CASSEGAGYQPQHF

v_call: TRBV3-1/TRBV3-2
clone_size: once
d_call: NA
j_call: TRBJ1-6
cdr3_nt: TGTGCCAGCAGCCAAGTCTTGGGTTCACCCCTCCACTTT
cdr3_aa: CASSQVLGSPLHF

v_call: TRBV27
clone_size: NA
d_call: TRBD2
j_call: TRBJ2-1
cdr3_nt: TGTGCCAGCAGAAAGGGACTAGCGGACAATGAGCAGTTCTTC
cdr3_aa: CASRKGLADNEQFF

v_call: TRBV11-2
clone_size: NA
d_call: TRBD1
j_call: TRBJ2-4
cdr3_nt: TGTGCCAGCAGCTTAGATCCGTCTCCCCGGACAGGGAACATTCAGTACTTC
cdr3_aa: CASSLDPSPRTGNIQYF

v_call: TRBV5-1
clone_size: NA
d_call: TRBD1
j_call: TRBJ2-3
cdr3_nt: TGCGCCAGCTCCCGGGACAGGGGCACAGATACGCAGTATTTT
cdr3_aa: CASSRDRGTDTQYF

v_call: TRBV5-4
clone_size: NA
d_call: TRBD2
j_call: TRBJ2-5
cdr3_nt: TGTGCCAGCAGCCCCGGACTAGCGAGCCAGTACTTC
cdr3_aa: CASSPGLASQYF

v_call: TRBV7-2
clone_size: NA
d_call: TRBD1
j_call: TRBJ2-1
cdr3_nt: TGTGCCAGCAGCTTAGTACCGGGACAGGGGGGCGAGCAGTTCTTC
cdr3_aa: CASSLVPGQGGEQFF

v_call: TRBV2
clone_size: NA
d_call: TRBD1
j_call: TRBJ1-3
cdr3_nt: TGTGCCAGCGGGTCCCAGGGGGTCTCTGGAAACACCATATATTTT
cdr3_aa: CASGSQGVSGNTIYF

v_call: TRBV30
clone_size: few
d_call: NA
j_call: TRBJ2-7
cdr3_nt: TGTGCCTGCGCCCCAGGTGCGTTCGCCTACGAGCAGTACTTC
cdr3_aa: CACAPGAFAYEQYF

v_call: TRBV7-2
clone_size: once
d_call: TRBD2
j_call: TRBJ2-5
cdr3_nt: TGTGCCAGCAGCAATCCACTAGCGGGAGTATACGAGACCCAGTACTTC
cdr3_aa: CASSNPLAGVYETQYF

v_call: TRBV27
clone_size: NA
d_call: TRBD1
j_call: TRBJ2-7
cdr3_nt: TGTGCCAGCAGCCTGGGACAGGGGGGTTACGAGCAGTACTTC
cdr3_aa: CASSLGQGGYEQYF

v_call: TRBV7-3
clone_size: NA
d_call: TRBD2
j_call: TRBJ2-2
cdr3_nt: TGTGCCAGCAGCTTAAAACCCCGCGGGAGCCCGAACACCGGGGAGCTGTTTTTT
cdr3_aa: CASSLKPRGSPNTGELFF

v_call: TRBV30
clone_size: NA
d_call: NA
j_call: TRBJ1-2
cdr3_nt: TGTGCCTGGAGTGTACTCGGGACAAGCGGCTACACCTTC
cdr3_aa: CAWSVLGTSGYTF

v_call: TRBV25-1
clone_size: NA
d_call: TRBD1
j_call: TRBJ2-7
cdr3_nt: TGTGCCAGCAGTGAACCGGGACAGGGGGTGTACGAGCAGTACTTC
cdr3_aa: CASSEPGQGVYEQYF

v_call: TRBV7-6
clone_size: once
d_call: TRBD1
j_call: TRBJ1-1
cdr3_nt: TGTGCCAGCAGCTCAGGGACAGGGGTGACTGAAGCTTTCTTT
cdr3_aa: CASSSGTGVTEAFF

v_call: TRBV7-3
clone_size: NA
d_call: TRBD2
j_call: TRBJ2-1
cdr3_nt: TGTGCCAGCAGCCCTGGACTAGCGGGAGGCAGTGAGCAGTTCTTC
cdr3_aa: CASSPGLAGGSEQFF

v_call: TRBV29-1
clone_size: NA
d_call: TRBD1
j_call: TRBJ1-1
cdr3_nt: TGCAGCGCTTCGACAGGGAGTGCTGAAGCTTTCTTT
cdr3_aa: CSASTGSAEAFF

v_call: TRBV5-6
clone_size: NA
d_call: NA
j_call: TRBJ2-1
cdr3_nt: TGTGCCAGCAGTTTCGGGGGTGGGTTACAGGGTACTAATGAGCAGTTCTTC
cdr3_aa: CASSFGGGLQGTNEQFF

v_call: TRBV19
clone_size: once
d_call: NA
j_call: TRBJ2-7
cdr3_nt: TGTGCCAGTAGTATGGGGCGGGCCTACGAGCAGTACTTC
cdr3_aa: CASSMGRAYEQYF

v_call: TRBV10-3
clone_size: few
d_call: TRBD1
j_call: TRBJ1-2
cdr3_nt: TGTGCCATCAGTGTAGGAAGGGACAGCAGCTATGGCTACACCTTC
cdr3_aa: CAISVGRDSSYGYTF

v_call: TRBV29-1
clone_size: NA
d_call: NA
j_call: TRBJ1-2
cdr3_nt: TGCAGCGTTGCGGGGCAGGGTGGCTACACCTTC
cdr3_aa: CSVAGQGGYTF

v_call: TRBV4-1
clone_size: NA
d_call: NA
j_call: TRBJ1-4
cdr3_nt: TGCGCCAGCAGCCCATCGTTGGGCAGGGTGTGGGAAAAACTGTTTTTT
cdr3_aa: CASSPSLGRVWEKLFF

v_call: TRBV29-1
clone_size: NA
d_call: TRBD1
j_call: TRBJ1-2
cdr3_nt: TGCAGCGTTGGGGGAGTGGGACAGGGCTACACCTTC
cdr3_aa: CSVGGVGQGYTF

v_call: TRBV7-8
clone_size: NA
d_call: NA
j_call: TRBJ1-5
cdr3_nt: TGTGCCAGCAGCTTAAGGGTTGCGGAAAGCAATCAGCCCCAGCATTTT
cdr3_aa: CASSLRVAESNQPQHF

v_call: TRBV5-6
clone_size: NA
d_call: NA
j_call: TRBJ1-2
cdr3_nt: TGTGCCAGCAGCTTGGCTACTGGGGACTATGGCTACACCTTC
cdr3_aa: CASSLATGDYGYTF

v_call: TRBV28
clone_size: NA
d_call: NA
j_call: TRBJ1-6
cdr3_nt: TGTGCCAGCAGTTTAGGGGGGGGTAATTCACCCCTCCACTTT
cdr3_aa: CASSLGGGNSPLHF

v_call: TRBV30
clone_size: NA
d_call: TRBD1
j_call: TRBJ1-4
cdr3_nt: TGTGCCTGGAGTGCCGGGACAGGGGGAAAACTGTTTTTT
cdr3_aa: CAWSAGTGGKLFF

v_call: TRBV20-1
clone_size: NA
d_call: NA
j_call: TRBJ2-7
cdr3_nt: TGCAGTGCTAGTCTGGGTAGCGACGAGCAGTACTTC
cdr3_aa: CSASLGSDEQYF

v_call: TRBV18
clone_size: NA
d_call: NA
j_call: TRBJ2-7
cdr3_nt: TGTGCCAGCTCACCACCCTCCTACGAGCAGTACTTC
cdr3_aa: CASSPPSYEQYF

v_call: TRBV11-2
clone_size: NA
d_call: NA
j_call: TRBJ2-3
cdr3_nt: TGTGCCAGCAGCTTATATGGGCAGCTCACAGATACGCAGTATTTT
cdr3_aa: CASSLYGQLTDTQYF

v_call: TRBV2
clone_size: NA
d_call: NA
j_call: TRBJ1-6
cdr3_nt: TGTGCCAGCACGGGGCAGGCGAATTCACCCCTCCACTTT
cdr3_aa: CASTGQANSPLHF

v_call: TRBV4-3
clone_size: NA
d_call: NA
j_call: TRBJ2-4
cdr3_nt: TGCGCCAGCAGCCAAGATCAACTCGCTGATGACATTCAGTACTTC
cdr3_aa: CASSQDQLADDIQYF

v_call: TRBV6-5
clone_size: NA
d_call: NA
j_call: TRBJ1-4
cdr3_nt: TGTGCCAGCAGGCTCGGGCCTTACGGTAATGAAAAACTGTTTTTT
cdr3_aa: CASRLGPYGNEKLFF

v_call: TRBV14
clone_size: few
d_call: TRBD1
j_call: TRBJ2-2
cdr3_nt: TGTGCCAGCCGCTTGGGACAGAGCACCGGGGAGCTGTTTTTT
cdr3_aa: CASRLGQSTGELFF

v_call: TRBV19
clone_size: once
d_call: NA
j_call: TRBJ1-1
cdr3_nt: TGTGCCAGTAGTACAGGGGCGAACACTGAAGCTTTCTTT
cdr3_aa: CASSTGANTEAFF

v_call: TRBV7-9
clone_size: NA
d_call: TRBD2
j_call: TRBJ2-2
cdr3_nt: TGTGCCAGCAGCCTCCTAAGCGGGGATACCGGGGAGCTGTTTTTT
cdr3_aa: CASSLLSGDTGELFF

v_call: TRBV5-4
clone_size: NA
d_call: NA
j_call: TRBJ1-2
cdr3_nt: TGTGCCAGCAGCTTGGAAGCTAGCGAACACCTCAACTATGGCTACACCTTC
cdr3_aa: CASSLEASEHLNYGYTF

v_call: TRBV3-1/TRBV3-2
clone_size: NA
d_call: NA
j_call: TRBJ2-7
cdr3_nt: TGTGCCAGCAGCCAAGAGGCTGAGGGCGAGCAGTACTTC
cdr3_aa: CASSQEAEGEQYF

v_call: TRBV4-2
clone_size: NA
d_call: NA
j_call: TRBJ2-3
cdr3_nt: TGTGCCAGCAGCCAAGATTGGTTCCGGGAGAGCCTCTCTACGCAGTATTTT
cdr3_aa: CASSQDWFRESLSTQYF